These 5 T cell receptor beta chains were all obtained from the same sample, sequenced in a study of somatic mutations in cytotoxic T cells in rheumatoid arthritis. Method: immunoSEQ multiplex PCR; TCRdb's copy keeps in-frame clones and lacks some. Counted here are 3,500 or so clones, approximately 80% occurring once; the ten biggest clones make up around 29%. What was sequenced was CD8+ T cells sorted from blood. Source of these receptors: a man over 45 with rheumatoid arthritis.

The CDR3 bases are TGTGCCAGCAGCGTAGGACACAGGGGCACAGATACGCAGTATTTT. Protein sequence: CASSVGHRGTDTQYF. J is TRBJ2-3 and V is TRBV9; D possibly corresponds to TRBD1 (6 bases). CDR1 and CDR2 from the germline V gene are SGDLS and YYNGEE. The CDR3 length is 15 residues. The germline V and J ends were trimmed by 0 bases and 1 base, with 9 bases remaining between them.

In its sample, this clone was seen once. This chain connects TRBV28 to TRBJ2-7; tentatively, D is TRBD1 (6 bases). The CDR3 loop spans 14 amino acids. With 7 bases removed from V and 4 bases from J, the gap between germline ends came to 17 bases. Germline values: CDR1 MDHEN, CDR2 SYDVKM. Here the CDR3 DNA reads TGTGCCAGCACCAAGACAGGAATAGCGTACGAGCAGTACTTC. Translation gives CASTKTGIAYEQYF.

V usage is TRBV7-9 and J usage is TRBJ2-7, with TRBD2 as a possible D gene (6 bases). The germline CDR1 and CDR2 sequences are SEHNR and FQNEAQ (reference sequence). The CDR3 totals 14 residues. The V gene lost 5 bases and the J gene lost 3 bases, with 14 bases spanning the gap. In DNA, the CDR3 is TGTGCCAGCAGCCCAAGCACTAGCAGCTACGAGCAGTACTTC. This sequence encodes CASSPSTSSYEQYF.

This clone occurred once. The chain is built from TRBV7-2 and TRBJ2-4; D is uncertain. Germline CDR1 SGHTA, CDR2 FQGNSA. Trimming stripped 1 base from V and 2 bases from J, with 15 bases between. The CDR3 totals 17 residues. The CDR3, as DNA: TGTGCCAGCAGCTTAGGAGAGTACGTTCGGTCCAAAAACATTCAGTACTTC. It codes for CASSLGEYVRSKNIQYF.

The chain has TRBV7-9 and TRBJ2-1; D might be TRBD1 (6 bases). The CDR3 extends over 15 amino acids. Germline CDR1 SEHNR, CDR2 FQNEAQ (reference sequence). Trimming removed 0 bases from V and 5 bases from J, with 11 bases in between. The CDR3 sequence: CASSLAFGDNNEQFF. The CDR3 nucleotides read TGTGCCAGCAGCTTAGCGTTTGGGGACAACAATGAGCAGTTCTTC.